In its sample, the clone carrying this TCR beta chain was seen a few times. The length of the CDR3 is 15 residues. From germline, CDR1 is MNHNY and CDR2 SVGAGI (reference sequence). V dropped 5 bases and J dropped 5; count of bases not matched to a gene: 6. TCRdb processed the 5' RACE reads anew with MiXCR; each CDR3 protein has one entry. In the table there are 60,000 to 75,000 distinct CDR3 sequences, 10% to 15% of which are singletons. This entry belongs to a study of early T cells in non-severe SARS-CoV-2 infection. Sequencing used whole blood. This sequence was found in an adult who was a healthcare worker with PCR-confirmed SARS-CoV-2 infection or an uninfected control (not recorded which). The chain joins TRBV6-6 to TRBJ2-7; TRBD2 matches 13 bases. Here the CDR3 DNA reads TGTGCCAGCAGTCCACTAGCGGGAGGGATGAACGAGCAGTACTTC. Amino acid sequence: CASSPLAGGMNEQYF.